This T cell receptor (beta chain) was obtained from a study of blood T cells in healthy people across ages (dated by TCRdb to between 2014 and 2016). For context, the study as a whole: Template switching captured roughly one uniquely barcoded TCR beta cDNA molecule per two T cells in model experiments. To track age-related changes in TCR beta repertoire diversity, the study relied on deep sequencing normalized with unique cDNA molecular identifiers. Donors were grouped into four age groups: young (average 16 years), middle-aged (around 39), aged (62) and long-lived (around 80). To avoid experimental bias, donors of different ages were spread randomly across the sequencing lanes. For two donors (one aged 18 to 30 and one aged 80 or older), the study analyzed two additional independent replicas of 1 million unique cDNA reads from the same blood draw.

Sequences MNHNS (CDR1) and SASEGT (CDR2) are obtained from the germline V gene. Including cysteine and phenylalanine, the CDR3 has 13 amino acids. Only the CDR3 region is kept as DNA, spanning 39 bases read in frame from base 1. Library preparation employed 5' RACE. This sample was sequenced with an Illumina HiSeq 2500. A second PCR of roughly 7 to 12 cycles was run with a J-beta primer mix and a sample-barcoded 5' primer. Each TCR beta cDNA molecule received a unique molecular identifier from a template-switch 5' adaptor carrying 12 random nucleotides. Each sample yielded at least 2.5 million CDR3-containing paired-end reads. First-strand cDNA was synthesized from all RNA with the Mint cDNA synthesis kit, primed by a TRBC-specific oligonucleotide. All cDNA was treated with uracil-DNA glycosylase and then went through a first 18-cycle PCR with the universal primers M1SS and BC2_uni_R. In the original analysis: For normalization, 1 million high-quality reads, each with a distinct molecular identifier, were randomly selected from each sample. Instead of being binned into consensus sequences, reads that shared molecular identifiers were thrown out. MiTCR, run with a Q25 quality threshold and the strictest error-elimination algorithm, handled CDR3 identification, clonotype clustering and error correction. A nonparametric unseen species model using Euler transformation provided a lower-bound estimate of total TCR beta diversity. In TCRdb, the public reads were trimmed at Q25 with fastp and aligned with MiXCR, with productive beta chains retained. A single entry per CDR3 protein holds the most common genes and DNA from its merged rows. TCRdb's processing, not the authors' own work, is the source of the V and J calls. The sample includes 550,000 to 750,000 distinct CDR3 sequences, with around 21% observed a single time. Under 4% of the sample comes from the top ten.

General study outcomes and caveats: The long-lived group showed more naive CD4+ T cells, fewer expanded clones and increased TCR diversity than the aged group, suggesting age selection. There was a strong correlation between observed TCR beta diversity and the percentage of naive T cells measured by flow cytometry. Observed TCR beta diversity per million T cells fell roughly linearly with age, and a significant reduction was already apparent by age around 40. Estimates of total diversity based on one million sequenced T cells were considered lower bounds and underestimates. Because profiling used bulk unsorted PBMCs, naive and antigen-experienced compartments could not be compared conclusively. Donor CMV infection status was unknown, potentially confounding age-related changes in expanded clonotypes.

The 40 or so donors, aged about 6 to 100 years, were systemically healthy Caucasian individuals from Russia. Each donor gave ten milliliters of peripheral blood, collected into EDTA-treated Vacutainer tubes. Ficoll-Paque density-gradient centrifugation was used to isolate PBMCs, with at least 6.5 million per sample. Total RNA was extracted from PBMCs with Trizol reagent, with at least 5.5 micrograms obtained per sample. For every donor, an aliquot of PBMCs went through flow cytometry to measure the percentages of naive CD45RAhigh/CD27high T cells. Of note for this clonotype: Its recognized antigen is unknown. Base quality data are lacking; no much larger clone is found one base away.

This clonotype was obtained from an older man in good health. This chain joins TRBV6-1 to TRBJ2-1; 7 nucleotides in the junction match TRBD2. Near its end, the DNA agrees better with TRBJ2-7, so the J call may be wrong. Specimen: blood. This receptor carries the CDR3 CAFSNGRGYEQYF. The sequenced DNA is TGTGCCTTCTCAAATGGGCGGGGGTACGAGCAGTACTTC.